The 32 T cell receptor beta chains presented below share a single source sample, sequenced in a study of cytomegalovirus exposure and HLA in healthy donors. Sequenced by immunoSEQ multiplex PCR; TCRdb stores in-frame clones only, minus some. Here the sample spans around 350,000 clones, approximately 90% being singletons. Material: PBMCs. The receptors stem from a woman under 30 in good health and CMV-seronegative.

J is TRBJ1-3 and V is TRBV19; perhaps TRBD1 as D (6 bases). Looked up from germline, CDR1 is LNHDA and CDR2 is SQIVND (reference sequence). The CDR3 consists of 17 residues. V lost 3 bases and J 1 base, leaving 16 bases between the germline ends. In nucleotides, the CDR3 is TGTGCCAGTAGTATGACTAACACAGGGTATTCTGGAAACACCATATATTTT. It translates to CASSMTNTGYSGNTIYF.

This clone was recorded once. The chain has TRBV29-1 and TRBJ1-1, with TRBD1 matching over 7 bases. Germline CDR1 reads SQVTM; CDR2 reads ANQGSEA. V dropped 7 bases and J dropped 4; count of bases not matched to a gene: 6. CDR3 length: 12 amino acids. The CDR3 nucleotides read TGCAGCGGAGGGGGCTTTAGCACTGAAGCTTTCTTT. It translates to CSGGGFSTEAFF.

V and J are TRBV5-6 and TRBJ2-3; D possibly corresponds to TRBD1 (8 bases). Trimming removed 4 bases at V and 6 bases at J, with 21 bases between. Germline values: CDR1 SGHDT, CDR2 YYEEEE. The CDR3 runs to 16 residues. CDR3 loop: CASSLRGGDRGDTQYF. The CDR3 DNA follows: TGTGCCAGCAGCCTCAGGGGGGGTGACAGGGGTGATACGCAGTATTTT.

This chain uses TRBV7-6 with TRBJ2-2, with D possibly matching TRBD2 (5 bases). The germline gives CDR1 SGHVS, CDR2 FNYEAQ. The CDR3 length is 15 residues. Trimming stripped 1 base from V and 4 bases from J, with 10 bases between. The chain's CDR3 is CASSLGERSTGELFF. The DNA of the CDR3 is TGTGCCAGCAGCTTAGGGGAGAGATCCACCGGGGAGCTGTTTTTT.

The CDR3 is CASSIVLGALMEQFF. Written as DNA, the CDR3 is TGTGCCAGTAGTATAGTTTTAGGGGCCCTAATGGAGCAGTTCTTC. V usage is TRBV19 and J usage is TRBJ2-1; a possible D gene is TRBD1 (5 bases). Germline V gene lookup returns CDR1 LNHDA and CDR2 SQIVND (reference sequence). The V end lost 1 base, the J end lost 10 bases, and 17 bases lay between the germline ends. This CDR3 has 15 amino acids.

The chain employs TRBV6-6 and TRBJ1-1; D ambiguous. V dropped 5 bases and J dropped 3 bases, with 7 bases sitting between them. Germline CDR1 reads MNHNY; CDR2 reads SVGAGI (reference sequence). The CDR3 totals 12 residues. The CDR3 loop reads CASSLPDTEAFF. The CDR3 region has the DNA TGTGCCAGCAGTCTCCCGGACACTGAAGCTTTCTTT.

This clone is a singleton in its sample. The V and J genes are TRBV6-7 and TRBJ2-3, with 8 bases that match TRBD2. TRBV6-7 is an ORF, and what it does is uncertain. The CDR3 totals 14 residues. V lost 4 bases, J lost 4 bases, and 4 bases stayed unmatched. In DNA, the CDR3 is TGTGCCAGCAGTTCGCCGGGGGGGGCAGATACGCAGTATTTT. Amino acid sequence: CASSSPGGADTQYF.

The V and J genes are TRBV6-1 and TRBJ1-2; TRBD1 matches 8 bases. CDR3 size: 14 residues. CDR1 and CDR2 from the germline V gene are MNHNS and SASEGT. Trimming cost V 8 bases and J 10 bases; bases outside gene matches: 15. The CDR3 region has the DNA TGTGCCAGCCCTTCTGTCAGGACAGGGTTTCCCTACACCTTC. It translates to CASPSVRTGFPYTF.

This clone came up once. V gene TRBV29-1 combines with J gene TRBJ2-5; D is perhaps TRBD2 (5 bases). The CDR3 extends over 14 amino acids. Germline values: CDR1 SQVTM, CDR2 ANQGSEA. The V end was cut by 6 bases, the J end by 5 bases, with 19 bases between. The CDR3 spells CSVSQGSPRETQYF. CDR3 DNA: TGCAGCGTATCTCAAGGGAGCCCTCGGGAGACCCAGTACTTC.

The chain employs TRBV28 and TRBJ2-5; D gene ambiguous. Trimming removed 6 bases at V and 7 bases at J, with 12 bases between. Germline V gene lookup returns CDR1 MDHEN and CDR2 SYDVKM. The CDR3 has 12 amino acids. The DNA of the CDR3 is TGTGCCAGCAGAACTACCTCCGGGACCCAGTACTTC. This encodes CASRTTSGTQYF.

The chain has TRBV2 and TRBJ2-1; 8 positions agree with TRBD2. This CDR3 has 14 residues. J was trimmed by 7 bases and V by 6 bases; bases with no gene match: 8. Looked up from germline, CDR1 is SNHLY and CDR2 is FYNNEI. The CDR3 protein is CASRTSEFENEQFF. CDR3 in DNA: TGTGCCAGCAGGACTAGCGAGTTTGAGAATGAGCAGTTCTTC.

V usage is TRBV6-5 and J usage is TRBJ2-3; D might be TRBD2 (6 bases). The V end lost 6 bases, the J end lost 4 bases, and 14 bases lay between the germline ends. CDR1 is MNHEY and CDR2 is SVGAGI in the germline V gene. The CDR3 consists of 14 residues. In nucleotides, the CDR3 is TGTGCCAGCAGCCATCAACCTAGCGCAGATACGCAGTATTTT. Residues: CASSHQPSADTQYF.

The V and J genes are TRBV11-2 and TRBJ2-2, with D hard to call. Trimming cost V 3 bases and J 6 bases, with 17 bases left between them. Germline V CDR1 and CDR2: SGHAT, FQNNGV. The CDR3 extends over 16 amino acids. The CDR3 is CASSFLGNALPGELFF. CDR3 coding DNA: TGTGCCAGCAGCTTCCTGGGCAATGCCTTACCCGGGGAGCTGTTTTTT.

This chain joins TRBV9 and TRBJ1-1; D not certain. The CDR3 has 15 residues. The V gene lost 4 bases and the J gene lost 3 bases, with 16 bases spanning the gap. The germline V gene encodes CDR1 SGDLS and CDR2 YYNGEE. CDR3 region: CASSFRGGLDTEAFF. The DNA of the CDR3 is TGTGCCAGCAGCTTTCGAGGAGGGTTGGACACTGAAGCTTTCTTT.

The V and J genes are TRBV6-6 and TRBJ2-3, with D maybe TRBD1 (7 bases). CDR3 length: 13 amino acids. CDR1 and CDR2 from the germline V gene are MNHNY and SVGAGI (reference sequence). V lost 7 bases to trimming and J lost 5 bases, with 13 bases between them. The chain's CDR3 is CASTRRGQDTQYF. The CDR3 nucleotides read TGTGCCAGCACGCGGAGGGGGCAAGATACGCAGTATTTT.

CDR3 nucleotide sequence: TGTGCCTGGAGTATCGGGGCTGGGGCCAACGTCCTGACTTTC. This gives the protein CAWSIGAGANVLTF. The chain combines TRBV30 with TRBJ2-6; a possible D gene is TRBD2 (5 bases). The germline V gene encodes CDR1 GTSNPN and CDR2 SVGIG (reference sequence). The CDR3 runs 14 residues. Trimming took 2 bases from V and 2 from J, leaving 7 bases between them.

J is TRBJ2-7 and V is TRBV6-6; D is perhaps TRBD1 (6 bases). Trimming took off 6 bases at V and 4 bases at J, with 10 bases between the two ends. Germline loops: CDR1 MNHNY, CDR2 SVGAGI (reference sequence). This CDR3 has 12 residues. CDR3 protein: CASRDRTYEQYF. For the CDR3, the DNA is TGTGCCAGCAGGGACAGAACTTACGAGCAGTACTTC.

A single count supports this clone. V usage is TRBV2 and J usage is TRBJ2-7, with D maybe TRBD2 (5 bases). The CDR3 is 12 amino acids. The V gene's germline CDR1 is SNHLY and CDR2 FYNNEI. V lost 5 bases, J lost 3 bases, and 8 bases lay in between. CDR3 bases: TGTGCCAGCAGTCCGGGGAACTACGAGCAGTACTTC. Protein: CASSPGNYEQYF.

Only one count was recorded for this clone. The chain joins TRBV2 to TRBJ2-1; D might be TRBD1 (5 bases). The CDR3 spans 15 residues. The germline gives CDR1 SNHLY, CDR2 FYNNEI. Trimming took off 1 base at V and 2 bases at J, with 9 bases between the two ends. CDR3 sequence (DNA): TGTGCCAGCAGTGAAGAGGTAGGGGCCTACAATGAGCAGTTCTTC. Protein sequence: CASSEEVGAYNEQFF.

This chain uses TRBV7-5 with TRBJ1-5; the table's D call TRBD1 went unverified against the DNA. TRBV7-5 is listed as a pseudogene. This CDR3 has 18 amino acids. The CDR3 here is CVRSLCQGTSPSNQPQHF. The CDR3 DNA sequence: TGTGTCAGAAGCTTGTGCCAGGGTACCTCTCCTAGCAATCAGCCCCAGCATTTT.

The chain links TRBV9 to TRBJ2-1; 9 nucleotides align to TRBD2. The germline V gene has CDR1 SGDLS and CDR2 YYNGEE. V lost 4 bases and J lost 4; bases outside the gene matches: 21. The CDR3 consists of 20 residues. CDR3 in DNA: TGTGCCAGCAGCCTGCGAACGGCGGCTAGCGGGGACGCGGGGTACAATGAGCAGTTCTTC. Residues: CASSLRTAASGDAGYNEQFF. The variable domain in full, with the rest retrieved from reference TRBV9 and TRBJ2-1, is DSGVTQTPKHLITATGQRVTLRCSPRSGDLSVYWYQQSLDQGLQFLIQYYNGEERAKGNILERFSAQQFPDLHSELNLSSLELGDSALYFCASSLRTAASGDAGYNEQFFGPGTRLTVL.

V gene TRBV9 combines with J gene TRBJ2-3; 7 bases align to TRBD2. Germline CDR1 SGDLS, CDR2 YYNGEE. This CDR3 comprises 16 residues. V was clipped by 5 bases and J by 0 bases; unmatched bases: 9. The CDR3 DNA follows: TGTGCCAGCAGACCGGCGGGCGGGGGAAGCACAGATACGCAGTATTTT. Encoded protein: CASRPAGGGSTDTQYF.

This chain connects TRBV30 to TRBJ2-7; D perhaps matches TRBD2 (7 bases). Germline CDR1 and CDR2: GTSNPN and SVGIG (reference sequence). V was shortened by 4 bases and J by 4 bases, with 11 bases between the two germline ends. The CDR3 runs to 12 residues. CDR3 amino acids: CAWTGGDYEQYF. CDR3 coding DNA: TGTGCCTGGACGGGGGGCGATTACGAGCAGTACTTC.

This chain uses TRBV11-2 with TRBJ1-6; perhaps TRBD1 as D (6 bases). CDR3 length: 14 amino acids. With 5 bases removed from V and 6 bases from J, the gap between germline ends came to 11 bases. CDR1 SGHAT and CDR2 FQNNGV come from the germline V gene. CDR3 DNA: TGTGCCAGCAGCCCCGACAGGATTAATTCACCCCTCCACTTT. Translating it yields CASSPDRINSPLHF.

The chain employs TRBV19 and TRBJ2-3, with 7 bases lining up with TRBD1. Germline CDR1 and CDR2: LNHDA and SQIVND (reference sequence). Trimming took 7 bases from V and 0 from J; bases not matched to a gene: 10. CDR3 size: 16 residues. The CDR3 here is CASKRRRDSSTDTQYF. The CDR3 region has the DNA TGTGCCAGTAAGAGAAGACGGGACAGCAGCACAGATACGCAGTATTTT.

The chain is built from TRBV5-1 and TRBJ1-2; D is unresolved. The CDR3 is made up of 14 amino acids. CDR1 is SGHRS, CDR2 YFSETQ, per germline. V gave up 1 base and J gave up 0 bases, with 7 bases separating them. Written as DNA, the CDR3 is TGCGCCAGCAGCTTGACTACTGCTAACTATGGCTACACCTTC. Translating it yields CASSLTTANYGYTF.

The chain joins TRBV18 to TRBJ2-5; 8 nucleotides agree with TRBD1. The CDR3 is made up of 15 amino acids. V shed 6 bases, J shed 0 bases, and the junction held 6 bases outside the gene matches. The V gene's germline CDR1 is KGHSH and CDR2 LQKENI. CDR3 sequence (DNA): TGTGCCAGCTCTCGAATGACAGGGGACCAAGAGACCCAGTACTTC. Amino acids: CASSRMTGDQETQYF.

This clone was counted once. This chain links TRBV9 with TRBJ1-2; no reliable D call. V was pared by 0 bases and J by 2 bases, with 14 bases between. The CDR3 is 16 residues long. Germline V gene sequence: CDR1 SGDLS, CDR2 YYNGEE. The CDR3 loop reads CASSVGPGPGNYGYTF. DNA for the CDR3: TGTGCCAGCAGCGTAGGTCCCGGTCCGGGGAACTATGGCTACACCTTC.

The rearrangement joins TRBV7-9 to TRBJ1-1; D is unclear. Germline loops: CDR1 SEHNR, CDR2 FQNEAQ (reference sequence). The CDR3 extends over 13 amino acids. Trimming shortened V by 2 bases and J by 6 bases, and 10 bases separated the two germline ends. CDR3 DNA sequence: TGTGCCAGCAGCTTACGGGGTAGGGCTGAAGCTTTCTTT. Translated, it gives CASSLRGRAEAFF.

This clone has only one observation. This sequence joins TRBV4-1 and TRBJ2-1; 9 positions agree with TRBD1. Per germline, CDR1 MGHRA and CDR2 YSYEKL. J was trimmed by 3 bases and V by 2 bases; bases with no gene match: 11. There are 18 residues in the CDR3. The CDR3 nucleotides read TGCGCCAGCAGCCAAACCCCACTACGGGACAGGGTCTACAATGAGCAGTTCTTC. Translated, it gives CASSQTPLRDRVYNEQFF.

The rearrangement uses TRBV6-5 and TRBJ2-1; no definite D call. Germline values: CDR1 MNHEY, CDR2 SVGAGI. The CDR3 contains 15 residues. The germline V and J ends were trimmed by 5 bases and 2 bases, with 13 bases remaining between them. CDR3 sequence (DNA): TGTGCCAGCAGTCATAGCCCTAACCCCTACAATGAGCAGTTCTTC. Its protein product is CASSHSPNPYNEQFF.

The chain recombines TRBV19 with TRBJ2-1; tentative D call: TRBD2 (5 bases). Trimming shortened V by 6 bases and J by 6 bases, and 27 bases separated the two germline ends. This CDR3 is built from 18 residues. CDR1 and CDR2 (germline): LNHDA, SQIVND (reference sequence). CDR3 sequence: CASSTRRMAFELRNEQFF. The CDR3 DNA reads TGTGCCAGTAGCACCCGGAGGATGGCGTTTGAATTACGCAATGAGCAGTTCTTC.